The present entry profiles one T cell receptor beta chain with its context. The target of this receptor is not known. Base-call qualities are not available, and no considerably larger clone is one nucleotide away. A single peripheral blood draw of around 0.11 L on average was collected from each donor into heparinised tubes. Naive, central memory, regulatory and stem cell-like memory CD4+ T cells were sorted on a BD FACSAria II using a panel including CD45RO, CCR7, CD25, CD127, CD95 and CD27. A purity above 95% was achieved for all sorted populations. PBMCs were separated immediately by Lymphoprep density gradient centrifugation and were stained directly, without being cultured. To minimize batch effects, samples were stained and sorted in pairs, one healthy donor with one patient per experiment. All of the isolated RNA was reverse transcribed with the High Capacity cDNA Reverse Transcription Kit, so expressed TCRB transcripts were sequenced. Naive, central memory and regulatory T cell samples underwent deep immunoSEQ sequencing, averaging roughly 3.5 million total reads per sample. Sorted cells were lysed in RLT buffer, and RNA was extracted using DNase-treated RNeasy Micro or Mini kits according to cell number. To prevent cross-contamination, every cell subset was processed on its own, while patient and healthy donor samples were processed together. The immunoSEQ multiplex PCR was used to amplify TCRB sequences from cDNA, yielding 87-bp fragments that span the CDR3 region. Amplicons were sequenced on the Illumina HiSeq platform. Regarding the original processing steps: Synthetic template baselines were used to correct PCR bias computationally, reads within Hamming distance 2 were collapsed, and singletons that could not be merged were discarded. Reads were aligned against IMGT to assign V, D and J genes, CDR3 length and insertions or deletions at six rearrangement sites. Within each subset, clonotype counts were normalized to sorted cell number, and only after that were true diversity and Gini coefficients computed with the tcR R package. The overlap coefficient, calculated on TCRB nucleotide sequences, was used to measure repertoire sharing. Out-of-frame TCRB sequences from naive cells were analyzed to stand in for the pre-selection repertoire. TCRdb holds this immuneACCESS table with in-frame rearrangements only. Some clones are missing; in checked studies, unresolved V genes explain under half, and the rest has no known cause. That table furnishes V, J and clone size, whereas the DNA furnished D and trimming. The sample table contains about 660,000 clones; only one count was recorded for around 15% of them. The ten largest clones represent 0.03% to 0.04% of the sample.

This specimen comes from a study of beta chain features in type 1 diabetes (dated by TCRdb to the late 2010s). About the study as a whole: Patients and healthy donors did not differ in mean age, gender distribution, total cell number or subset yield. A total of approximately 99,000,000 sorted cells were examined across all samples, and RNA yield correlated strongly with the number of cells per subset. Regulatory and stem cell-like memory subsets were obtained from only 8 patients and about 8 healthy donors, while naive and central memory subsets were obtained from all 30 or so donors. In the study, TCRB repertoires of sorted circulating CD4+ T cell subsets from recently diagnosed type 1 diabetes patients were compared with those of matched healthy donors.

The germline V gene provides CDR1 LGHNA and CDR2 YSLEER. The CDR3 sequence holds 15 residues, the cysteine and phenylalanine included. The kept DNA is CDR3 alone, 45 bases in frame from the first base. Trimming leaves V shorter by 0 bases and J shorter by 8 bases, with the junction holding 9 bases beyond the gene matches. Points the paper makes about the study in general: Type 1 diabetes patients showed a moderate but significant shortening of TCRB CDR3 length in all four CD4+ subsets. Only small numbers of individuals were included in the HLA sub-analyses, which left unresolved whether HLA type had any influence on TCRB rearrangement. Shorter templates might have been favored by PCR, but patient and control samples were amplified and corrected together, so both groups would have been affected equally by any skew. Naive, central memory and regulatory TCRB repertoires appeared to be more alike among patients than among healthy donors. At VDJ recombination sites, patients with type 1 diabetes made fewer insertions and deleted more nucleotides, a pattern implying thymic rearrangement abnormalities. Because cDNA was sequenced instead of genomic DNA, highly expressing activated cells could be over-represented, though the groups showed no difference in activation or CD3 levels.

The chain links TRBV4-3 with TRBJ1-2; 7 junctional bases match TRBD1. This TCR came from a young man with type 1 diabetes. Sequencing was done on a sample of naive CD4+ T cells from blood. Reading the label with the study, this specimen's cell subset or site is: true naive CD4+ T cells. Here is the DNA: TGCGCCAGCAGCCAAGAAGAGACAGGGAGGCGCGGCTACACCTTC. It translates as CASSQEETGRRGYTF.